What follows describes a single T cell receptor (beta chain). As yet, its antigen is unknown. The record originates from a study of T cell responses to AZD1222 COVID-19 vaccine. Regarding the study as a whole: Nearly half of unique spike-specific TCRs reportedly avoided B.1.351 and B.1.1.7 mutated regions. Donors skewed white British and female; clonal diversity was possibly underestimated. Baseline seropositivity characterized only a handful of AZD1222 recipients. After two AZD1222 doses, spike-specific TCR breadth and depth rose versus day 0.

The method was immunoSEQ multiplex PCR; TCRdb's version includes in-frame clones alone and lacks a portion of them. Among about 140,000 clones listed, just over 90% were seen once. This receptor was identified in an adult who received the AZD1222 COVID-19 vaccine. The source material was peripheral blood, sampled 28 days after the second AZD1222 dose.

The CDR3 is CASSLVGVPRGDTQYF. CDR3 sequence (DNA): TGCGCCAGCAGCTTGGTTGGTGTGCCCCGTGGAGATACGCAGTATTTT. This chain joins TRBV5-1 and TRBJ2-3, with D hard to call. Germline assignment: CDR1 SGHRS and CDR2 YFSETQ. The V and J ends lost 0 bases and 5 bases respectively, with 16 bases between them. This CDR3 spans 16 amino acids.